This TCR beta chain was documented in a study of blood T cells in healthy people across ages. Germline assignment: CDR1 SGHVS and CDR2 FQNEAQ. The junction had 8 bases not matched to a gene; V was cut back by 4 bases and J by 8 bases. The length of the CDR3 is 14 residues. A second PCR of roughly 7 to 11 cycles used a sample-barcoded 5' primer and a J-beta primer mix. TCRdb re-called the 5' RACE reads with MiXCR, one entry per CDR3 protein. Of approximately 800,000 distinct CDR3 sequences in the sample, around 50% were seen once. The receptor comes from an elderly man in good health. The V and J genes are TRBV7-8 and TRBJ2-1, with 7 bases lining up with TRBD2. The sample was blood. This CDR3 reads CASSSGLGGDEQFF. The CDR3 region has the DNA TGTGCCAGCAGCTCTGGACTAGGAGGGGATGAGCAGTTCTTC.